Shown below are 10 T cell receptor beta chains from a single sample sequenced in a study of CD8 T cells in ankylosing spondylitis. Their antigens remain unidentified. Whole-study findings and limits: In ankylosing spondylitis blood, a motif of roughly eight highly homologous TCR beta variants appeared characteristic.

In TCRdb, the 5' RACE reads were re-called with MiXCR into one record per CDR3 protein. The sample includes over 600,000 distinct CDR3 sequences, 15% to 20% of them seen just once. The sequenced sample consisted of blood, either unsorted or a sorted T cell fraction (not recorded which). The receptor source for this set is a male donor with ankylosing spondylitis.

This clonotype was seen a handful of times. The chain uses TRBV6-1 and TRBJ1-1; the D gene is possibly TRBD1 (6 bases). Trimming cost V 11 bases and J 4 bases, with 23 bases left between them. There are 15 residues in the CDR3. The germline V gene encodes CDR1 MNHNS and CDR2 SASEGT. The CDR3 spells CAGRGRGGVGTEAFF. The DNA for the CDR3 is TGTGCCGGGAGAGGGAGAGGGGGGGTAGGCACTGAAGCTTTCTTT.

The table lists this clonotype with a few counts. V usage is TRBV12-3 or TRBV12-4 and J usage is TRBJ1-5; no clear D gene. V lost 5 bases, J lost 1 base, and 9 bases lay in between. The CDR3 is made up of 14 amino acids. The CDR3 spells CASSPESSNQPQHF. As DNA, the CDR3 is TGTGCCAGCAGTCCGGAGTCCAGCAATCAGCCCCAGCATTTT.

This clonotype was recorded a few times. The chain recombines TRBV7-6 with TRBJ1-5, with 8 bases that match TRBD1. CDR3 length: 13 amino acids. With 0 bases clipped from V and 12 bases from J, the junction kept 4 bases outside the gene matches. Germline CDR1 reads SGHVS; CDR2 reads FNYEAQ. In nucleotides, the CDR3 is TGTGCCAGCAGCTTAGCTGAGGACAGGGTCCAGCATTTT. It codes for CASSLAEDRVQHF.

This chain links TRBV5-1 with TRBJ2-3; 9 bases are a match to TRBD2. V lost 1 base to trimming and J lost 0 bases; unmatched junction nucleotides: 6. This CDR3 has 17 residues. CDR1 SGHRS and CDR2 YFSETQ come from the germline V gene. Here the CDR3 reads CASSLSASGVSTDTQYF. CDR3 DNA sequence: TGCGCCAGCAGCTTGTCGGCTAGCGGGGTTAGCACAGATACGCAGTATTTT. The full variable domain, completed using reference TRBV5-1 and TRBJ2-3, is KAGVTQTPRYLIKTRGQQVTLSCSPISGHRSVSWYQQTPGQGLQFLFEYFSETQRNKGNFPGRFSGRQFSNSRSEMNVSTLELGDSALYLCASSLSASGVSTDTQYFGPGTRLTVL.

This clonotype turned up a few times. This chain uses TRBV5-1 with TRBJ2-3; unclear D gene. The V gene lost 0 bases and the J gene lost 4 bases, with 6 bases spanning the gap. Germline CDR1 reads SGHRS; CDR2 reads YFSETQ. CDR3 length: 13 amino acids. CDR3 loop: CASSLGISDTQYF. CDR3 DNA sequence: TGCGCCAGCAGCTTGGGGATTTCAGATACGCAGTATTTT.

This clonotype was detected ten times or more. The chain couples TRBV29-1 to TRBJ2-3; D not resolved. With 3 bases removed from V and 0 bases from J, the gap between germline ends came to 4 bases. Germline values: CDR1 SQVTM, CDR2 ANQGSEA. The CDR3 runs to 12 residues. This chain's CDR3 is CSVEDSTDTQYF. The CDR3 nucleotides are TGCAGCGTTGAGGACAGCACAGATACGCAGTATTTT.

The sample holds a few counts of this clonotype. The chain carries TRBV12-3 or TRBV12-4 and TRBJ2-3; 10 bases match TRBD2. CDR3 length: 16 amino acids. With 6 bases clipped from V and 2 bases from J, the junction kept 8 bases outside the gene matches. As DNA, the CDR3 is TGTGCCAGCAGCCACCCCGGACTAGCGGACACAGATACGCAGTATTTT. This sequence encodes CASSHPGLADTDTQYF.

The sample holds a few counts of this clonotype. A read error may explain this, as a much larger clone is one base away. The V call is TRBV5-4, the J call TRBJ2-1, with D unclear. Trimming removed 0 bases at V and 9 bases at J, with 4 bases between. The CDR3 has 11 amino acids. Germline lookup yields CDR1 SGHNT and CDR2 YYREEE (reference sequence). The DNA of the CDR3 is TGTGCCAGCAGCTTGGCCAGTGAGCAGTTCTTC. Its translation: CASSLASEQFF. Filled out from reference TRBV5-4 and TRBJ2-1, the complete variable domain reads ETGVTQSPTHLIKTRGQQVTLRCSSQSGHNTVSWYQQALGQGPQFIFQYYREEENGRGNFPPRFSGLQFPNYSSELNVNALELDDSALYLCASSLASEQFFGPGTRLTVL.

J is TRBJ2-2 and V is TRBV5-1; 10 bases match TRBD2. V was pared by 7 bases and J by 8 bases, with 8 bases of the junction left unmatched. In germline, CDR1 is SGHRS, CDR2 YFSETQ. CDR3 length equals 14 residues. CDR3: CASRVLAGVGELFF. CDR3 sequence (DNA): TGCGCCAGCCGGGTCCTAGCGGGAGTGGGGGAGCTGTTTTTT.

The CDR3 DNA reads as TGTGCCAGCAGCTTAGCGGCGGCCTCTGGGGCCAACGTCCTGACTTTC. It yields the protein CASSLAAASGANVLTF. The chain recombines TRBV7-2 with TRBJ2-6; no clear D gene. Trimming removed 0 bases at V and 0 bases at J, with 6 bases between. Germline CDR1 and CDR2: SGHTA and FQGNSA. The CDR3 contains 16 residues.